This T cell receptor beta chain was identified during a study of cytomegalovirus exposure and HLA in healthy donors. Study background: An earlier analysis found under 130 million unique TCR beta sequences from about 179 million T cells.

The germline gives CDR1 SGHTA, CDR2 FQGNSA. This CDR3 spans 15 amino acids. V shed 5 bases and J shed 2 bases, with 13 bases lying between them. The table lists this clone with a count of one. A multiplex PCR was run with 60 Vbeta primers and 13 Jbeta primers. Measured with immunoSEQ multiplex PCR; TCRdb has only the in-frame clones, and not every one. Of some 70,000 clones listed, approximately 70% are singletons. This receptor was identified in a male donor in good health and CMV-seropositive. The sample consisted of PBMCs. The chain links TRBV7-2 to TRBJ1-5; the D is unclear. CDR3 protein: CASSPHTGGNQPQHF. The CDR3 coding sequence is TGTGCCAGCAGCCCCCACACGGGAGGCAATCAGCCCCAGCATTTT.